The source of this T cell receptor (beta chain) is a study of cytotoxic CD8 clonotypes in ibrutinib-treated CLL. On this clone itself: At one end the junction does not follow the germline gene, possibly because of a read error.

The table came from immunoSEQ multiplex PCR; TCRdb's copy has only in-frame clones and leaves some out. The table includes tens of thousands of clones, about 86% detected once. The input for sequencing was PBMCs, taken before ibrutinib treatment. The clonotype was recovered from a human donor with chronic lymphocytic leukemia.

The CDR3 loop reads CASSVNPNTGELFF. CDR3 DNA: TGTGCTAGCAGCGTTAACCCGAACACCGGGGAGCTGTTTTTT. The chain recombines TRBV11-1 with TRBJ2-2; D not resolved. Germline CDR1 reads SGHAT; CDR2 reads FQDESV (reference sequence). CDR3 size: 14 residues.